This section outlines one TCR beta chain sequence together with its context. The data belong to a study of beta chain features in type 1 diabetes. CD4+ naive, central memory, regulatory and stem cell-like memory subsets were isolated by sorting on CD45RO/CCR7/CD25/CD127/CD95/CD27. Expressed TCRB transcripts were sequenced after all isolated RNA was converted to cDNA. The data were produced by immunoSEQ multiplex PCR, yet TCRdb's version contains in-frame clones alone and is incomplete. The sample yields hundreds of thousands of clones, around 15% seen once. This CDR3 contains 16 residues. Trimming stripped 5 bases from V and 4 bases from J, with 20 bases between. Germline V gene sequence: CDR1 SGHTA, CDR2 FQGNSA.

The specimen was naive CD4+ T cells from blood. This sequence originates from a man between 18 and 35 years old in good health. The chain joins TRBV7-2 to TRBJ2-5; possibly TRBD2 for D (5 bases). CDR3 loop: CASSLGPGSGRETQYF. The CDR3 nucleotides read TGTGCCAGCAGCCTGGGCCCTGGGAGCGGCCGAGAGACCCAGTACTTC.